This T cell receptor (beta chain) is from a study of identical twins. Germline V gene sequence: CDR1 DFQATT, CDR2 SNEGSKA (reference sequence). V shed 2 bases and J shed 9 bases, with 23 bases lying between them. There are 16 residues in the CDR3. Findings and caveats of the study: Alpha sequences out of frame and shared by twins had excess low generation probability.

In TCRdb, the 5' RACE reads were re-called with MiXCR into one record per CDR3 protein. The repertoire holds around 650,000 distinct CDR3 sequences, with less than 9% as singletons. Only a few counts were recorded for this clonotype. Its cognate antigen is unknown. The sample also formed part of further work on yellow fever vaccine responses in identical twins. That paper notes: In identical twins, vaccine T cell responses appeared partly shared and partly individual.

Sequencing input: PBMCs. The chain employs TRBV20-1 and TRBJ2-1, with a weak D call TRBD1 (6 bases). The sequence was collected from a woman aged 18 to 35 in good health. The CDR3 sequence is CSARPSFSTGPGEQFF. In DNA, the CDR3 is TGCAGTGCTAGACCCTCCTTCTCGACAGGACCTGGTGAGCAGTTCTTC.